This T cell receptor (beta chain) was identified during a study of OX40 agonist ivuxolimab in advanced cancers. General notes on the study: Ivuxolimab was a fully human IgG2 agonistic monoclonal antibody targeting the costimulatory receptor OX40 (CD134). Intravenous ivuxolimab was administered to patients every 2 weeks at six dose levels: 0.01, 0.1, 0.3, 1.5, 3 and 10 mg/kg. Among the approximately 50 dose-escalation patients, approximately 20 had hepatocellular carcinoma, approximately 15 melanoma, 9 renal cell carcinoma and 9 head and neck cancer. The dose-escalation cohort was about 86% male with a mean age of approximately 60 years, ranging from roughly 23 to 90. Patients were allowed to have had prior anti-PD-1, anti-PD-L1 or anti-CTLA-4 therapy, and roughly 40% of the dose-escalation patients had been treated with checkpoint inhibitors. Partial responses occurred in three dose-escalation patients, of whom one had hepatocellular carcinoma and two had cutaneous melanoma. Peripheral TCRbeta sequencing aimed to test whether ivuxolimab altered TCR sequence diversity and caused clonal T-cell expansion. The paper covers the monotherapy dose-escalation part of the phase I ivuxolimab trial, which included N ≈ 54 patients. Points the paper makes about the study in general: On average, CD8+ T cells showed more expanded clones than CD4+ T cells after ivuxolimab. Clonal expansion of both CD4+ and CD8+ blood T cells was observed from baseline to week 6 at doses 0.1 to 3.0 mg/kg. The antigen specificity of the peripheral T cells that underwent clonal expansion was not determined. Low levels of normalized T-cell clonal expansion were also seen in some nonresponding patients. Partial responders in the 0.1-3.0 mg/kg groups had among the lowest normalized peripheral clonal expansion, especially among CD8+ T cells.

Genomic DNA was isolated from the sorted cells so that the TCRbeta CDR3 region could be sequenced. TCRbeta CDR3 regions were sequenced using the immunoSEQ Assay. Not all clones reach the TCRdb copy of this immuneACCESS table, which keeps in-frame sequences only. Checked studies attribute under half of the gap to unresolved V genes and leave the rest unexplained. This sample lists some 64,000 clones; roughly nine tenths were detected once. Under 0.8% of the sample is in the top ten clones. Patients with autoimmune disease history or receiving systemic immunosuppression were excluded from the trial. Peripheral blood for TCR sequencing was collected from all dose cohorts at baseline, on cycle 4 day 1, and on cycle 7 day 1. The samples were drawn from a first-in-human, open-label, multicenter phase I dose-escalation trial of ivuxolimab. Adults with locally advanced or metastatic melanoma, renal cell, hepatocellular, or head and neck squamous cell carcinoma were enrolled in the trial. Before TCR sequencing, CD4+ T cells and CD8+ T cells were sorted from peripheral blood as separate populations.

With regard to this clone: The antigen it binds to is not known. Base qualities are not recorded, but no much larger clone differs from it by a single base.

V is reduced by 4 bases and J by 0 bases, leaving a spacing of 10 bases between them. CDR1 and CDR2, looked up from the germline V gene, are SGHAT and FQNNGV. Taken from cysteine to phenylalanine, the CDR3 has 15 residues. Just CDR3 DNA is preserved here, 45 bases in frame from base 1. Recombination connected TRBV11-2 to TRBJ1-3; matching of 5 bases hints at TRBD1 as the D gene. The source is an adult with an advanced solid tumor such as melanoma, head and neck, liver or kidney cancer. This specimen consisted of CD4+ or CD8+ T cells sorted from blood, obtained in a trial of the OX40 agonist ivuxolimab. CDR3 sequence: CASSSQGGSGNTIYF. The bases are TGTGCCAGCAGCTCTCAGGGTGGCTCTGGAAACACCATATATTTT. Joined to the reference TRBV11-2 and TRBJ1-3 proteins, this CDR3 gives the full variable domain: EAGVAQSPRYKIIEKRQSVAFWCNPISGHATLYWYQQILGQGPKLLIQFQNNGVVDDSQLPKDRFSAERLKGVDSTLKIQPAKLEDSAVYLCASSSQGGSGNTIYFGEGSWLTVV.